Described below is a single T cell receptor (beta chain) sequence and its context. Only in-frame clones appear in the TCRdb table, and some are missing; sequencing was by immunoSEQ multiplex PCR. The table records approximately 50,000 clones, approximately 94% of them present only once. The data were obtained in a study of technical replicates of blood from several donors. This clonotype was obtained from a human donor in good health. Input material: T cells isolated from PBMCs.

Here the CDR3 DNA reads TGTGCCAGCATCCCCACAGGGGAAGAGACCCAGTACTTC. It specifies CASIPTGEETQYF. The chain couples TRBV28 to TRBJ2-5; 7 bases are shared with TRBD1. The CDR3 covers 13 residues. Trimming at V came to 7 bases and at J to 3 bases, leaving 5 bases not matched to a gene. The V gene's germline CDR1 is MDHEN and CDR2 SYDVKM.